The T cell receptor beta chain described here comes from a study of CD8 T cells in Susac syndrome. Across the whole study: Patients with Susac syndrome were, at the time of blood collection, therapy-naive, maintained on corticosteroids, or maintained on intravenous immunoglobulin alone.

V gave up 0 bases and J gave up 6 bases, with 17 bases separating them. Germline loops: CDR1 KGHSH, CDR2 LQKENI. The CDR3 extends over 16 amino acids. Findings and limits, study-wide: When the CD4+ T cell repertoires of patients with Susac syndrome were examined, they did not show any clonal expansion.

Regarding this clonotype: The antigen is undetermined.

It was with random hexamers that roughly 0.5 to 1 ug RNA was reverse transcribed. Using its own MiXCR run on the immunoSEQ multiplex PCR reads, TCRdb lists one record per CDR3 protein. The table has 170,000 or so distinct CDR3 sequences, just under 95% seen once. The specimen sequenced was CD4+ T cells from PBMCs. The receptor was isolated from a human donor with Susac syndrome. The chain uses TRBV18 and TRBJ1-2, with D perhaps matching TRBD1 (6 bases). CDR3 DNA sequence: TGTGCCAGCTCACCACCTGTCGCAGGGGTAACAGATGGCTACACCTTC. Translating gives CASSPPVAGVTDGYTF. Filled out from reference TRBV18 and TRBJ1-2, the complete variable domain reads NAGVMQNPRHLVRRRGQEARLRCSPMKGHSHVYWYRQLPEEGLKFMVYLQKENIIDESGMPKERFSAEFPKEGPSILRIQQVVRGDSAAYFCASSPPVAGVTDGYTFGSGTRLTVV.